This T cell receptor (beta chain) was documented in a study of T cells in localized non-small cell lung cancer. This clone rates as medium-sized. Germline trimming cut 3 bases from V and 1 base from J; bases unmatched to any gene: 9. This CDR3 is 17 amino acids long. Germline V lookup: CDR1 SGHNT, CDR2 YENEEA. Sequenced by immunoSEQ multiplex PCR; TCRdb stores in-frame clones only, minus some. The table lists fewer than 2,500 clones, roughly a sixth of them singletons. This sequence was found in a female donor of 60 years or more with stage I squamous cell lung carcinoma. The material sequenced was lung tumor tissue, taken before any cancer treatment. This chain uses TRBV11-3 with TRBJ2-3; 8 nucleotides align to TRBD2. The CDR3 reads CASSLGFTSGRTDTQYF. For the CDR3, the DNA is TGTGCCAGCAGCTTGGGATTCACTAGCGGACGCACAGATACGCAGTATTTT. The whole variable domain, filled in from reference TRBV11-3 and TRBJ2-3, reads EAGVVQSPRYKIIEKKQPVAFWCNPISGHNTLYWYLQNLGQGPELLIRYENEEAVDDSQLPKDRFSAERLKGVDSTLKIQPAELGDSAVYLCASSLGFTSGRTDTQYFGPGTRLTVL.